The 11 T cell receptor beta chains listed next were all sequenced from one sample in a study of T cells after yellow fever vaccination. TCRdb reanalysed the 5' RACE reads using MiXCR and keeps one entry per CDR3 protein. The sample records some 390,000 distinct CDR3 sequences, about 17% being singletons. The sequencing used PBMCs, collected before the yellow fever booster vaccination. These receptor sequences come from a man aged 18 to 30 who received the YFV17D yellow fever vaccine.

The sample holds one count of this clonotype. V usage is TRBV12-3 or TRBV12-4 and J usage is TRBJ1-2; D is undetermined. The CDR3 has 10 amino acids. V lost 5 bases and J lost 8, with 6 bases in between. The CDR3 sequence is CASSLFGYTF. The CDR3 bases are TGTGCCAGCAGTCTGTTCGGCTACACCTTC.

The chain recombines TRBV29-1 with TRBJ1-2, with no clear D. Germline values: CDR1 SQVTM, CDR2 ANQGSEA. Trimming shortened V by 4 bases and J by 4 bases, and 16 bases separated the two germline ends. The CDR3 totals 14 residues. The CDR3 nucleotides are TGCAGCGTTGGAGGCCCTCCTAACACCTATGGCTACACCTTC. Amino acids: CSVGGPPNTYGYTF. Full variable domain (missing parts from reference TRBV29-1 and TRBJ1-2): SAVISQKPSRDICQRGTSLTIQCQVDSQVTMMFWYRQQPGQSLTLIATANQGSEATYESGFVIDKFPISRPNLTFSTLTVSNMSPEDSSIYLCSVGGPPNTYGYTFGSGTRLTVV.

V is TRBV29-1 and J is TRBJ1-1, with a tentative D call TRBD1 (5 bases). The V gene's germline CDR1 is SQVTM and CDR2 ANQGSEA. Trimming removed 7 bases from V and 4 bases from J, with 16 bases in between. The CDR3 runs to 13 residues. CDR3 sequence: CSGARVVGTEAFF. DNA for the CDR3: TGCAGCGGGGCCAGGGTAGTGGGCACTGAAGCTTTCTTT.

The V call is TRBV6-2 or TRBV6-3, the J call TRBJ2-7, with TRBD1 matching over 7 bases. J gave up 0 bases and V 5 bases, and 16 bases lay outside the gene matches. CDR1 and CDR2 from the germline V gene are MNHEY and SVGEGT. CDR3 length: 18 amino acids. CDR3 sequence (DNA): TGTGCCAGCAGTGACTTAGGGACAGCCCCGCAGGGCTCCTACGAGCAGTACTTC. This translates into CASSDLGTAPQGSYEQYF.

V usage is TRBV9 and J usage is TRBJ1-6; 9 bases match TRBD1. After removal of 3 bases from V and 10 bases from J, the junction contained 8 bases not matched to a gene. This CDR3 spans 15 amino acids. Per germline, CDR1 SGDLS and CDR2 YYNGEE. Here the CDR3 DNA reads TGTGCCAGCAGCGAGAGGGGACAGGGTGTGTCACCCCTCCACTTT. Amino acid sequence: CASSERGQGVSPLHF.

This clonotype appeared many times. This rearrangement joins TRBV7-2 to TRBJ2-3; D is undetermined. CDR3 length equals 13 residues. From germline, CDR1 is SGHTA and CDR2 FQGNSA. Trimming pared 6 bases from V and 2 bases from J, leaving 9 bases between. CDR3 DNA: TGTGCCAGCAGTCCACAAGTCACAGATACGCAGTATTTT. Translating gives CASSPQVTDTQYF.

The V call is TRBV6-5, the J call TRBJ2-5; weak D call: TRBD1 (5 bases). V was clipped by 6 bases and J by 1 base, with 12 bases between them. Germline lookup yields CDR1 MNHEY and CDR2 SVGAGI. CDR3 length: 14 amino acids. CDR3 sequence: CASRQRQFQETQYF. DNA for the CDR3: TGTGCCAGCAGACAGCGACAGTTCCAAGAGACCCAGTACTTC.

This clonotype has just a few counts. V gene TRBV4-3 combines with J gene TRBJ1-1, with D perhaps TRBD1 (5 bases). With 0 bases removed from V and 4 bases from J, the gap between germline ends came to 12 bases. CDR3 length equals 15 residues. Germline V gene lookup returns CDR1 LGHNA and CDR2 YSLEER. CDR3 sequence: CASSQEVWGITEAFF. The DNA of the CDR3 is TGCGCCAGCAGCCAAGAGGTGTGGGGGATCACTGAAGCTTTCTTT.

V usage is TRBV5-1 and J usage is TRBJ1-6, with 8 positions matching TRBD1. The J segment lost 7 bases and the V segment lost 4 bases, leaving 7 bases of the junction unmatched. Germline V lookup: CDR1 SGHRS, CDR2 YFSETQ. The CDR3 totals 15 residues. This CDR3 reads CASSTIQGGNSPLHF. DNA of the CDR3: TGCGCCAGCAGCACCATACAGGGGGGAAATTCACCCCTCCACTTT.

This clonotype has a handful of counts. The J gene is TRBJ1-5, the V gene TRBV6-2 or TRBV6-3, with 12 bases that match TRBD1. With 8 bases clipped from V and 7 bases from J, the junction kept 3 bases outside the gene matches. CDR1 and CDR2 from the germline V gene are MNHEY and SVGEGT. The CDR3 runs 13 residues. As DNA, the CDR3 is TGTGCCAGCGGGACAGGGGGCAGGCAGCCCCAGCATTTT. This gives the protein CASGTGGRQPQHF.

This chain connects TRBV6-6 to TRBJ2-5; TRBD2 might be the D (5 bases). V shed 0 bases and J shed 0 bases, with 11 bases lying between them. The CDR3 is made up of 16 amino acids. The germline CDR1 and CDR2 sequences are MNHNY and SVGAGI (reference sequence). CDR3 sequence: CASSYSSAAYQETQYF. CDR3 bases: TGTGCCAGCAGTTACTCTAGCGCTGCATACCAAGAGACCCAGTACTTC.